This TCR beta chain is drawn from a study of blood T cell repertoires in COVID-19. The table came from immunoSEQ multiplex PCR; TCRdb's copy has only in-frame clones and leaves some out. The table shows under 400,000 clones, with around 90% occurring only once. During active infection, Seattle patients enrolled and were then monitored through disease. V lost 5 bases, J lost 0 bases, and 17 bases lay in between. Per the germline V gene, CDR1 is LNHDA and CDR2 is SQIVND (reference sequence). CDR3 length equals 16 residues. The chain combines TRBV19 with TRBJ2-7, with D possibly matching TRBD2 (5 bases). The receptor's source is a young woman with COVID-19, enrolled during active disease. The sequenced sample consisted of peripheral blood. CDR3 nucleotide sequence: TGTGCCAGTAGTGGCGAGCGACTTACTAGCTCCTACGAGCAGTACTTC. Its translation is CASSGERLTSSYEQYF.